This entry concerns a single T cell receptor (beta chain). Its antigen specificity is not known. No much larger clonotype is one base removed from it; base qualities were not supplied. These data come from a study of cytomegalovirus exposure and HLA in healthy donors (dated by TCRdb to the late 2010s). Study-level background: According to an earlier analysis of a few hundred of the donors, about 190 million T cells yielded 90 million to 130 million unique TCR beta sequences and about 300 Gb of sequence data. The T cell repertoires of some 700 subjects were profiled by immunosequencing and related to cytomegalovirus serostatus. Donor age, sex, ethnicity and CMV serostatus were compiled together with the repertoire data. Typing coverage differed by locus: A, B, C, DRB1 and DQB1 were typed in about 620-630 donors, DQA1 in about 500, DPA1 in some 600, and DPB1 in around 440. Among 398 genotyped donors of the cohort, an average of about 240,000 unique TCR beta nucleotide sequences were sequenced per donor, roughly 18% of them non-productive. Besides the first cohort of approximately 670 subjects, a separate validation cohort made up of some 110 different subjects was used. About 310 gigabases of sequencing data and tens of millions of unique TCR sequences were included in an early release covering about 620 HLA-typed donors. All discovery cohort repertoires had been generated on a single sequencing platform. Both class I and class II loci were covered by HLA typing, at four-digit resolution. In the later analysis, no new phenotypic data were used to find candidate immune exposures; instead, reliance was placed on TCR beta sequences and their occurrence across donors. A few DR-DQ haplotypes were treated as single units for association and clustering because of strong linkage in the cohort. High-throughput TCR immunosequencing, statistical association of individual TCRs with disease status, and machine learning were combined to predict cytomegalovirus infection status. The study aimed to test whether signatures of past pathogen exposure could be identified by cataloging public T cell receptors. An earlier analysis of around 540 of the donors applied high-throughput TCR beta sequencing to assess whether each TCR beta V gene segment acted as functional or pseudogenic. Of the approximately 400 genotyped donors, 65% to 90% fell in the genetic ancestry cluster associated with self-reported Caucasian donors. A later genetic analysis took genome-wide SNP genotypes for about 55% of the 666 donors and used that subset as a discovery cohort. To study patterns of TCR occurrence, a later analysis re-analyzed previously published TCR beta repertoires from 550 to 800 donors and added high-resolution HLA genotyping. General conclusions and limits of the study: The only immune exposure information available for the cohort was CMV serostatus. Roughly uniform sequencing depth across donors was assumed in presence/absence analyses, although this assumption may not hold. HLA typing was unavailable for some donors at each locus, so association tests used only the typed subset. A later analysis found that HLA-associated TCR beta chains were more clonally expanded and had lower generation probabilities than equally common non-associated chains. A later analysis reported that several top co-occurrence clusters appeared linked to parvovirus B19, influenza, CMV and Epstein-Barr virus. The sequencing pipeline was judged likely to have produced a cluster of highly shared sequence variants as a technical artifact. A total of 150 to 200 TCR beta chains were listed by the study as associated with cytomegalovirus. In vitro tests confirmed that a few of the cytomegalovirus-associated TCR beta chains recognize cytomegalovirus antigens. Only TCR beta chains were sequenced in this cohort, and the absence of alpha or paired-chain data limited detectable features. Because the 87-base-pair reads could not distinguish some IMGT-functional V segments, including TRBV6-2 and TRBV6-3, those segments were excluded. In a later analysis, the rate of TCR association differed among HLA loci, with DRB1 alleles having the most associated TCRs and HLA-C alleles having the fewest. The classifier was reported to diagnose cytomegalovirus status with high specificity and sensitivity in both the original cohort and the validation cohort. Across donors, most TCR sequences were observed very rarely, whereas some public TCRs were present in many individuals. Broadly in line with IMGT annotations, most TCR beta V segments showed up in productive rearrangements about 87% or about 30% of the time in an earlier analysis of around 600 of the donors. According to a later genetic analysis, donors in an Asian-associated ancestry cluster had fewer N-insertions in productive TCRs than the approximately 690-donor mean. According to the authors, the approach could potentially be generalized to other disease states and immunological phenotypes. A further reported finding was that TCR beta sequences accurately predicted the HLA-A and HLA-B alleles for most subjects in the first cohort. Linkage disequilibrium might explain the correlated functional status among segregating V segments, but an unknown experimental factor could not be excluded. V-gene and J-gene trimming of TCR beta chains was associated with a missense DCLRE1C variant in a later genetic analysis, and the association was replicated in an independent cohort. Specific HLA alleles were associated with roughly 17,000 TCR beta sequences at a false discovery rate of 0.05 in a later analysis. When HLA alleles, especially DR and DQ, strongly co-occurred, attributing TCR associations to individual alleles was difficult. Because counts were too low, about 15 rarely observed V segments, including chromosome 9 orphons, were left out of the earlier analysis of 500 to 650 of the donors. Most CMV-associated TCR beta chains appeared to be HLA-restricted in a later analysis, and the HLA associations seemed to be driven largely by CMV exposure.

Reading from cysteine to phenylalanine, the CDR3 counts 13 amino acids. CDR3 DNA only is kept here, 39 bases in frame from base 1. The junction carries 6 bases between V and J, which are trimmed by 6 bases and 0 bases respectively. Reading the germline V gene (reference sequence) gives CDR1 MNHEY and CDR2 SMNVEV. Receptors were amplified or captured by the immunoSEQ multiplex PCR assay. The multiplex PCR relied on a mix of 60 forward primers for TCR Vbeta segments and 13 reverse primers for TCR Jbeta segments. A multiplex PCR assay on genomic DNA amplified the CDR3 region of rearranged TCR beta genes. The amplified TCR beta libraries were sequenced on the Illumina HiSeq System as 87-base-pair reads. As for the original processing: A later analysis counted about 82 million unique TCR beta chains across the 666 repertoires, and around 9.9 million of these chains were shared by at least two donors. A nearest-neighbor algorithm error-corrected the raw reads and collapsed the reads into unique sequences, merging closely related sequences to remove PCR and sequencing errors. To assign V, D and J gene segments, CDR3 sequences were aligned to IMGT reference sequences. For a sequence to be retained, a match of at least six nucleotides was required to both a V gene segment and a J gene segment. Rearrangements were classified as productive when the CDR3 lacked stop codons and remained in frame with V and J, and all other rearrangements were classified as non-productive. CDR3 was defined according to IMGT convention as the region running from the second conserved V-encoded cysteine to the conserved J-encoded phenylalanine. Sequences without an unambiguous match to a single V gene segment were excluded from the earlier analysis of several hundred of the donors. In an earlier analysis of approximately 590 of the donors, V segments were called functional above 56.7% productive rearrangements and were called segregating when the between-donor standard deviation exceeded 5%. A statistical classification framework was developed to diagnose cytomegalovirus status using the catalog of TCR beta chain sequences. V and J gene assignment, in a later analysis, came from comparing TCR nucleotide sequences with IMGT/GENE-DB human TR gene sequences. Using the TCRdist pipeline, a later analysis assigned CDR3 sequences along with most-parsimonious VDJ recombination scenarios. A later analysis defined each TCR beta chain by its CDR3 amino acid sequence plus V-gene family, and excluded reads lacking a unique V-gene family. As a way to deal with suspected cross-contamination and a sequencing artifact, a later analysis dropped 500 to 700 nucleotide sequences that were highly shared and had low generation probability. For each public chain, a later analysis derived a clonal expansion index from normalized ranks of inferred template counts within each repertoire. In a later analysis, generation probabilities were computed with a VDJ recombination model fitted to out-of-frame rearrangements, and the resulting probabilities were checked against IGoR. A later analysis scored TCR-TCR, TCR-HLA and TCR-CMV co-occurrence with hypergeometric tests, applying a repertoire-size bias correction to TCR pairs. In a later analysis, false discovery rates were estimated by permuting HLA or CMV assignments 20 times. In a later analysis, co-occurring TCRs were grouped using DBSCAN, and TCRdist sequence similarity was added for clustering within HLA-allele-positive subsets. For co-occurrence clustering, repertoires with fewer than 30,000 or more than 120,000 public chains were excluded, along with roughly 5 repertoires with anomalous nucleotide sharing. TCRdb holds this immuneACCESS table with in-frame rearrangements only. Some clones are missing; in checked studies, unresolved V genes explain under half, and the rest has no known cause. D and trimming come from the DNA, and the V and J calls and clone size come from that table. The sample yields 200,000 to 300,000 clones; roughly 86% were counted once. The top ten hold 2% of the sample.

In total, just over 650 healthy bone marrow donors made up the cohort. At the time of sampling, every cohort member was nominally healthy, though immune exposures that went unrecorded were likely present. The donor tested CMV seropositive and was one of the 289 seropositive cohort members. A peripheral blood sample was collected from each donor, and TCR beta sequencing was performed on peripheral blood mononuclear cells. Genomic DNA extraction from the blood cell samples was performed with the Qiagen DNeasy Blood Extraction Kit. The clonotype comes from a woman aged 40 to 55 in good health and CMV-seropositive. What was sequenced was PBMCs. Recombination connected TRBV27 to TRBJ1-5; no D gene is confidently identified. The DNA sequence follows: TGTGCCAGCAGAACATATAGCAATCAGCCCCAGCATTTT. The resulting protein is CASRTYSNQPQHF.